A single sample gave rise to the 16 T cell receptor beta chains below, sequenced in a study of blood T cell repertoires in COVID-19. Sequencing was performed with immunoSEQ multiplex PCR; in TCRdb, only in-frame clones are kept and a portion is missing. The data show 380,000 or so clones, 70% to 90% seen once. The sample was PBMCs or T cells enriched from blood (not recorded which). Source of these receptors: a woman aged 25 to 39 with acute COVID-19.

The chain uses TRBV9 and TRBJ1-2; the D gene is possibly TRBD1 (5 bases). This CDR3 comprises 15 residues. V was trimmed by 0 bases and J by 4 bases, leaving 13 bases between them. CDR1 is SGDLS, CDR2 YYNGEE, per germline. DNA for the CDR3: TGTGCCAGCAGCGTAGATAGCGGGGCCGTCTATGGCTACACCTTC. Its translation: CASSVDSGAVYGYTF.

The V and J genes are TRBV20-1 and TRBJ2-7, with D perhaps matching TRBD2 (5 bases). The germline V gene encodes CDR1 DFQATT and CDR2 SNEGSKA (reference sequence). Trimming stripped 7 bases from V and 2 bases from J, with 9 bases between. This CDR3 has 11 residues. The CDR3 region has the DNA TGCAGTGTACCCGGGACCTACGAGCAGTACTTC. It codes for CSVPGTYEQYF.

This clone showed up just a few times. This chain joins TRBV19 and TRBJ1-1, with D possibly being TRBD1 (6 bases). V lost 3 bases and J 1 base, leaving 12 bases between the germline ends. The CDR3 sequence is 15 residues long. The germline V gene has CDR1 LNHDA and CDR2 SQIVND (reference sequence). The CDR3 is CASSIWGQTNTEAFF. Here the CDR3 DNA reads TGTGCCAGTAGTATCTGGGGGCAAACGAACACTGAAGCTTTCTTT.

The chain uses TRBV10-3 and TRBJ1-2; 12 bases agree with TRBD1. Germline values: CDR1 ENHRY, CDR2 SYGVKD. The CDR3 is made up of 15 amino acids. Germline trimming cut 6 bases from V and 7 bases from J; bases unmatched to any gene: 9. CDR3: CAISPSGQGAGGYTF. In DNA form, the CDR3 reads TGTGCCATCAGCCCCTCGGGACAGGGGGCGGGTGGCTACACCTTC.

V is TRBV29-1 and J is TRBJ2-7; maybe TRBD2 (6 bases). Trimming cost V 5 bases and J 0 bases, with 11 bases left between them. The CDR3 sequence is 13 residues long. Germline V lookup: CDR1 SQVTM, CDR2 ANQGSEA. The CDR3 reads CSVRGRSSYEQYF. The DNA for the CDR3 is TGCAGCGTTCGGGGGAGGAGCTCCTACGAGCAGTACTTC.

This chain joins TRBV12-5 and TRBJ1-3; 9 bases are shared with TRBD1. From germline, CDR1 is LGHNT and CDR2 FRNRAP. J gave up 4 bases and V 4 bases, and 5 bases lay outside the gene matches. CDR3 length equals 15 residues. CDR3 region: CASGYTGGDGNTIYF. CDR3 nucleotide sequence: TGTGCTAGTGGTTATACAGGGGGCGACGGAAACACCATATATTTT.

The chain employs TRBV5-4 and TRBJ1-1; tentatively, D is TRBD1 (6 bases). The CDR3 totals 12 residues. V was clipped by 4 bases and J by 5 bases, with 9 bases between them. Germline loops: CDR1 SGHNT, CDR2 YYREEE (reference sequence). CDR3 loop: CASSLRGTEAFF. In nucleotides, the CDR3 is TGTGCCAGCAGCCTGAGGGGGACTGAAGCTTTCTTT.

V gene TRBV2 combines with J gene TRBJ2-2; TRBD2 matches 11 bases. This CDR3 is 19 amino acids long. Germline V CDR1 and CDR2: SNHLY, FYNNEI. V was clipped by 6 bases and J by 1 base; unmatched bases: 13. The CDR3 loop reads CASSSLGASGGMNTGELFF. The DNA for the CDR3 is TGTGCCAGCAGCAGCTTAGGGGCTAGCGGGGGGATGAACACCGGGGAGCTGTTTTTT.

This clone showed up just a few times. The V and J genes are TRBV19 and TRBJ1-5, with D perhaps matching TRBD1 (6 bases). This CDR3 has 14 amino acids. Germline V gene data show CDR1 as LNHDA and CDR2 as SQIVND (reference sequence). V was pared by 7 bases and J by 0 bases, with 10 bases between. The DNA of the CDR3 is TGTGCCAGTAATAACAGGGATAGCAATCAGCCCCAGCATTTT. Translating gives CASNNRDSNQPQHF.

As DNA, the CDR3 is TGTGCCTGGAGGACAGGGGGACAGAATTCACCCCTCCACTTT. Its translation: CAWRTGGQNSPLHF. This chain uses TRBV30 with TRBJ1-6, with TRBD1 matching over 9 bases. The germline V gene encodes CDR1 GTSNPN and CDR2 SVGIG (reference sequence). Trimming removed 3 bases from V and 7 bases from J; junction bases left unmatched: 4. The CDR3 consists of 14 residues.

V is TRBV21-1 and J is TRBJ1-6. TRBV21-1 is a pseudogene locus. CDR3 length equals 15 residues. The CDR3 is CASSKGRGKNSPLHF. Here the CDR3 DNA reads TGTGCCAGCAGCAAAGGGAGAGGGAAGAATTCACCCCTCCACTTT.

This chain uses TRBV18 with TRBJ2-5; D remains ambiguous. Deletions cut 2 bases from V and 1 base from J, with 5 bases between. The CDR3 is 13 amino acids. CDR1 is KGHSH, CDR2 LQKENI, per germline. CDR3: CASSPGPQETQYF. CDR3 DNA sequence: TGTGCCAGCTCACCAGGGCCCCAAGAGACCCAGTACTTC. The entire variable domain, with the rest obtained from reference TRBV18 and TRBJ2-5, is as follows: NAGVMQNPRHLVRRRGQEARLRCSPMKGHSHVYWYRQLPEEGLKFMVYLQKENIIDESGMPKERFSAEFPKEGPSILRIQQVVRGDSAAYFCASSPGPQETQYFGPGTRLLVL.

The rearrangement uses TRBV7-3 and TRBJ2-3; the D gene is possibly TRBD2 (6 bases). The CDR3 has 14 residues. Deletions cut 5 bases from V and 6 bases from J, with 15 bases between. Looked up from germline, CDR1 is SGHTA and CDR2 is FQGTGA. The CDR3 loop reads CASSLGRGTDTQYF. As DNA, the CDR3 is TGTGCCAGCAGCCTAGGTCGGGGGACCGATACGCAGTATTTT.

V is TRBV12-3 or TRBV12-4 and J is TRBJ2-2; a weak D match, TRBD1 (5 bases). V was cut by 7 bases and J by 5 bases, with 5 bases left in between. This CDR3 has 11 residues. The CDR3 region is CASKGTGELFF. DNA for the CDR3: TGTGCCAGCAAGGGGACCGGGGAGCTGTTTTTT.

This clone was observed once. This sequence joins TRBV29-1 and TRBJ2-7; TRBD1 might be the D (6 bases). V was cut by 0 bases and J by 0 bases, with 9 bases left in between. CDR3 length: 14 residues. CDR1 SQVTM and CDR2 ANQGSEA come from the germline V gene. As DNA, the CDR3 is TGCAGCGTTGAAGATTACAGGGACTCCTACGAGCAGTACTTC. Its translation is CSVEDYRDSYEQYF.

This sequence joins TRBV5-1 and TRBJ1-1, with unresolved D. This CDR3 spans 15 amino acids. Looked up from germline, CDR1 is SGHRS and CDR2 is YFSETQ. V was shortened by 0 bases and J by 4 bases, with 13 bases between the two germline ends. The CDR3 DNA sequence: TGCGCCAGCAGCTTGGGGTCGGTGGGGAGCACTGAAGCTTTCTTT. Amino acids: CASSLGSVGSTEAFF.